This TCR beta chain was captured by sequencing in a study of blood T cell repertoires in COVID-19. For the study at large: The United States, Italy and Spain were the sources of the acute and convalescent COVID-19 samples.

Profiled with immunoSEQ multiplex PCR; TCRdb holds only in-frame clones, not every one. The sample lists about 190,000 clones; around four fifths were seen once. Germline V gene sequence: CDR1 MNHEY, CDR2 SMNVEV (reference sequence). Trimming removed 7 bases at V and 4 bases at J, with 17 bases between. The length of the CDR3 is 15 residues. This sequence originates from a human donor in a cohort sampled during active COVID-19. This sequence joins TRBV27 and TRBJ2-4; the D gene is possibly TRBD2 (7 bases). Input material: peripheral blood. CDR3 nucleotide sequence: TGTGCCAGCACCGACCTCGGGGGGACAAAAAACATTCAGTACTTC. Translated: CASTDLGGTKNIQYF.